Described below is a single T cell receptor beta chain sequence and its context. Its specificity is unknown. PCR involved 60 Vbeta and 13 Jbeta primers. Here immunoSEQ multiplex PCR was the method, and the copy in TCRdb shows in-frame clones only, minus some. This repertoire shows 180,000 or so clones, just over 70% found once; its top ten account for roughly 2.5%. This specimen belongs to a study of cytomegalovirus exposure and HLA in healthy donors. General observations from the study: With later analysis, a missense DCLRE1C variant became linked to TCR beta V- and J-gene trimming.

This clonotype was obtained from a human donor in good health. Sequencing was done on a sample of PBMCs.

The CDR3 sequence is CASSQGVASGRSTDTQYF. CDR3 coding DNA: TGCGCCAGCAGCCAAGGGGTAGCTAGCGGGCGTAGCACAGATACGCAGTATTTT. The chain combines TRBV4-1 with TRBJ2-3, with 8 nucleotides matching TRBD2. This CDR3 comprises 18 residues. Trimming removed 1 base from V and 0 bases from J; junction bases left unmatched: 9. CDR1 MGHRA and CDR2 YSYEKL come from the germline V gene.